The 14 T cell receptor beta chains in this list originate from one sample, sequenced in a study of T cell changes during pregnancy in multiple sclerosis. Sequencing used immunoSEQ multiplex PCR; TCRdb keeps in-frame clones, though not all of them. The table includes about 46,000 clones, 90% to 95% detected once. Sequencing used CD8+ T cells from peripheral blood mononuclear cells, obtained in the first trimester of pregnancy. Source of these receptors: a female donor with multiple sclerosis, enrolled in a pregnancy study.

A remark on this clone: This sample also contains other DNA sequences that code for the same CDR3. The rearrangement uses TRBV6-1 and TRBJ1-1; 7 nucleotides agree with TRBD1. This CDR3 is built from 13 residues. CDR1 and CDR2 from the germline V gene are MNHNS and SASEGT. V shed 6 bases, J shed 4 bases, and the junction held 5 bases outside the gene matches. As DNA, the CDR3 is TGTGCCAGCAGGGTTTACAGGGGCACTGAAGCTTTCTTT. It translates to CASRVYRGTEAFF.

The rearrangement uses TRBV10-3 and TRBJ2-7; 7 bases match TRBD1. This CDR3 region has 15 residues. V dropped 0 bases and J dropped 2; count of bases not matched to a gene: 4. The V gene's germline CDR1 is ENHRY and CDR2 SYGVKD. CDR3: CAISESRTGPYEQYF. The CDR3 bases are TGTGCCATCAGTGAGTCGAGGACAGGCCCCTACGAGCAGTACTTC.

The genes are TRBV6-6 and TRBJ2-1; 10 nucleotides match TRBD2. The CDR3 has 16 amino acids. With V trimmed by 6 bases and J by 5 bases, 10 bases remained unmatched. CDR1 MNHNY and CDR2 SVGAGI come from the germline V gene (reference sequence). CDR3 DNA: TGTGCCAGCAGACTAGCGGGGTCCGCCAGGGACAATGAGCAGTTCTTC. Translated: CASRLAGSARDNEQFF.

The chain carries TRBV19 and TRBJ1-1; D remains ambiguous. The V end was cut by 2 bases, the J end by 0 bases, with 4 bases between. CDR3 length: 13 amino acids. Germline CDR1 LNHDA, CDR2 SQIVND (reference sequence). The CDR3 DNA follows: TGTGCCAGTAGTATAAGAGTGAACACTGAAGCTTTCTTT. Protein: CASSIRVNTEAFF.

The rearrangement joins TRBV27 to TRBJ2-7, with D uncertain. CDR1 is MNHEY, CDR2 SMNVEV, per germline (reference sequence). The CDR3 consists of 13 residues. Between the trimmed V and J ends, which lost 5 bases and 3 bases, there was a span of 11 bases. CDR3 DNA sequence: TGTGCCAGCAGTATCGGGTCCCTCTACGAGCAGTACTTC. Protein: CASSIGSLYEQYF.

The V call is TRBV4-3, the J call TRBJ2-5; 8 bases map to TRBD2. CDR1 LGHNA and CDR2 YSLEER come from the germline V gene. The CDR3 is 15 amino acids. The ends lost 1 base at V and 5 bases at J; junction bases unmatched: 6. In DNA form, the CDR3 reads TGCGCCAGCAGCCAAGCGGGGGGGGCCTGGGAGACCCAGTACTTC. This codes for CASSQAGGAWETQYF.

V usage is TRBV5-6 and J usage is TRBJ1-1, with D hard to call. V lost 6 bases to trimming and J lost 5 bases, with 26 bases between them. The CDR3 runs 17 residues. Germline values: CDR1 SGHDT, CDR2 YYEEEE. The CDR3 DNA reads as TGTGCCAGCACCCTGAAGATAGCGTCCCTTGGGGATACTGAAGCTTTCTTT. As protein: CASTLKIASLGDTEAFF.

This rearrangement joins TRBV27 to TRBJ2-6; D not resolved. This CDR3 spans 17 amino acids. V was shortened by 4 bases and J by 0 bases, with 13 bases between the two germline ends. Germline values: CDR1 MNHEY, CDR2 SMNVEV (reference sequence). DNA of the CDR3: TGTGCCAGCAGTTATCTCGGGTCGGACTCTGGGGCCAACGTCCTGACTTTC. Residues: CASSYLGSDSGANVLTF.

CDR3 sequence: CATSRDRTGAGNTIYF. CDR3 nucleotides: TGTGCCACCAGCAGAGATAGAACAGGGGCCGGAAACACCATATATTTT. This sequence joins TRBV15 and TRBJ1-3; 7 positions agree with TRBD1. V was clipped by 0 bases and J by 4 bases; unmatched bases: 6. The CDR3 spans 16 residues. CDR1 and CDR2 from the germline V gene are LNHNV and YYDKDF (reference sequence).

The J gene is TRBJ2-1, the V gene TRBV5-4; TRBD1 aligns across 10 bases. The CDR3 spans 13 residues. The V segment lost 4 bases and the J segment 6 bases; nucleotides outside the gene matches: 1. Germline CDR1 and CDR2: SGHNT and YYREEE (reference sequence). The chain's CDR3 is CASSRTGGNEQFF. The DNA for the CDR3 is TGTGCCAGCAGCCGGACAGGGGGCAATGAGCAGTTCTTC. Together with reference TRBV5-4 and TRBJ2-1, the CDR3 gives the full variable domain: ETGVTQSPTHLIKTRGQQVTLRCSSQSGHNTVSWYQQALGQGPQFIFQYYREEENGRGNFPPRFSGLQFPNYSSELNVNALELDDSALYLCASSRTGGNEQFFGPGTRLTVL.

This chain joins TRBV6-1 and TRBJ1-1; D gene unclear. With 2 bases removed from V and 2 bases from J, the gap between germline ends came to 9 bases. This CDR3 has 14 amino acids. Germline V gene sequence: CDR1 MNHNS, CDR2 SASEGT. CDR3 sequence reads: CASSEPQTNTEAFF. The CDR3 DNA reads as TGTGCCAGCAGTGAACCACAGACAAACACTGAAGCTTTCTTT.

This clone was found a few times. V and J are TRBV7-9 and TRBJ1-5; TRBD1 is a possible D gene (6 bases). V was trimmed by 5 bases and J by 3 bases, leaving 11 bases between them. The CDR3 has 14 amino acids. CDR1 is SEHNR, CDR2 FQNEAQ, per germline (reference sequence). The CDR3 coding sequence is TGTGCCAGCAGCCCACAGGGAAACAATCAGCCCCAGCATTTT. Translating it yields CASSPQGNNQPQHF.

This clone was seen just once. This chain joins TRBV6-5 and TRBJ2-7; D might be TRBD1 (5 bases). Germline V gene data show CDR1 as MNHEY and CDR2 as SVGAGI. V gave up 6 bases and J gave up 2 bases, with 14 bases separating them. The CDR3 covers 14 residues. The CDR3 DNA reads TGTGCCAGCAGGGAACTACAGGTAACCTACGAGCAGTACTTC. Translated, it gives CASRELQVTYEQYF.

V is TRBV2 and J is TRBJ2-5, with TRBD2 identical over 11 bases. Germline CDR1 reads SNHLY; CDR2 reads FYNNEI. The J segment lost 5 bases and the V segment lost 8 bases, leaving 22 bases of the junction unmatched. The CDR3 spans 19 residues. CDR3 nucleotides: TGTGCCAGCCTTACCGCCCTCATAGCGGGGGGGGTGAAATGGGAGACCCAGTACTTC. Protein product: CASLTALIAGGVKWETQYF.